This T cell receptor (beta chain) emerged from a study of vaccination effects on CD4 cells after COVID-19. About this clone itself: Its cognate antigen is unknown.

ViraFEST used viral peptide pools to expand antigen-specific CD4+ T cells before sequencing. It was after approximately 11 days of culture that CD4+ T cells were isolated. According to PCR results, the person was infected with SARS-CoV-2 between March and December 2020. With roughly 10 ug/ml peptides and around 9.6 IU/ml IL-2, approximately 2.2 million PBMC per well were cultured. Replacing half the medium with IL-2 medium was done on days 3 and 7. Germline V gene data show CDR1 as SGHNT and CDR2 as YYREEE (reference sequence). The length of the CDR3 is 14 residues. V was trimmed by 1 base and J by 6 bases, leaving 14 bases between them. The method was immunoSEQ multiplex PCR; TCRdb's version includes in-frame clones alone and lacks a portion of them. The sample lists 20,000 or so clones, around 76% occurring once. General study results and limits: Clones of infection and vaccine origin contracted markedly late after vaccination.

The TCR originated in a human donor who had a prior SARS-CoV-2 infection. The material was CD4+ T cells from PBMCs cultured with SARS-CoV-2 spike peptides, obtained before COVID-19 vaccination. The chain has TRBV5-4 and TRBJ2-7; the D is unclear. The CDR3 DNA is TGTGCCAGCAGCTTGTATGTAGGGTCGGCCGAGCAGTACTTC. The encoded protein is CASSLYVGSAEQYF.